This T cell receptor (beta chain) was sequenced in a study of blood T cell repertoires in COVID-19. Study context: Researchers got acute and convalescent COVID-19 samples from the United States, Italy and Spain. From T cells, B-cell-depleted T cells, or PBMCs came the material, which was cDNA or gDNA.

As originally analysed: By means of reference gene primer amplification, nucleated cell counts were estimated. Repertoires were generated with immunoSEQ multiplex PCR, while TCRdb's copy carries only in-frame clones and drops some. D and trimming come from the DNA, and the V and J calls and clone size come from that table. The table includes just over 250,000 clones, 91% detected once. Recruited during active infection, patients (from Seattle) were subsequently followed longitudinally. CDR1 is SEHNR, CDR2 FQNEAQ, per germline (reference sequence). This CDR3 is 11 amino acids long. The TCR sequence derives from a person in their late teens or twenties with COVID-19, enrolled during active disease. The V gene is TRBV7-9, the J gene TRBJ1-2; D possibly corresponds to TRBD1 (6 bases). Sample: peripheral blood. The CDR3: CASRGAEGYTF. CDR3 bases: TGTGCGAGCCGGGGGGCGGAAGGCTACACCTTC.